Sequencing of this T cell receptor (beta chain) was carried out in a study of OX40 agonist ivuxolimab in advanced cancers. Study details: Patients were dosed with the agonistic anti-OX40 (CD134) antibody ivuxolimab. Patients treated during dose escalation were battling hepatocellular carcinoma, melanoma, renal cell or head and neck cancer.

Data came from immunoSEQ multiplex PCR; TCRdb stores just in-frame clones and leaves some out. The profile covers 25,000 to 35,000 clones, with 87% appearing a single time and about 16% taken by the ten largest. The CDR3 contains 14 residues. Germline lookup yields CDR1 LNHDA and CDR2 SQIVND (reference sequence). The trim removed 9 bases at V and 0 bases at J, leaving 5 bases unmatched. The chain uses TRBV19 and TRBJ2-7; 10 bases line up with TRBD2. This sequence was found in an adult with an advanced solid tumor such as melanoma, head and neck, liver or kidney cancer. This specimen was CD4+ or CD8+ T cells sorted from blood, taken in a trial of the OX40 agonist ivuxolimab. For the CDR3, the DNA is TGTGCCAGCTCGGGACTAGCGTTCTCCTACGAGCAGTACTTC. Translation: CASSGLAFSYEQYF. The entire variable domain, with the rest obtained from reference TRBV19 and TRBJ2-7, is as follows: DGGITQSPKYLFRKEGQNVTLSCEQNLNHDAMYWYRQDPGQGLRLIYYSQIVNDFQKGDIAEGYSVSREKKESFPLTVTSAQKNPTAFYLCASSGLAFSYEQYFGPGTRLTVT.